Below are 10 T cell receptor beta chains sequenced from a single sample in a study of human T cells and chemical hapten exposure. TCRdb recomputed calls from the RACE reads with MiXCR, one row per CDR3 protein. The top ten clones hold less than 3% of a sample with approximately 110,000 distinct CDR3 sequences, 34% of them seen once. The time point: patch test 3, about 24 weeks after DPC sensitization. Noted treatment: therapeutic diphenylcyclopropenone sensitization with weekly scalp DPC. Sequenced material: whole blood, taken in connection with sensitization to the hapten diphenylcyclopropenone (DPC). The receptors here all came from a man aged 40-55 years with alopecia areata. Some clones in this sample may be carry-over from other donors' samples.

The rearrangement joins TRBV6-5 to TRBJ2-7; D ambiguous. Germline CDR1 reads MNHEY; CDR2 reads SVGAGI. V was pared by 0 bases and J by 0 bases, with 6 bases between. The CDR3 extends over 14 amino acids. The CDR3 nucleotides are TGTGCCAGCAGTTACTCTGGCAGCTCCTACGAGCAGTACTTC. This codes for CASSYSGSSYEQYF.

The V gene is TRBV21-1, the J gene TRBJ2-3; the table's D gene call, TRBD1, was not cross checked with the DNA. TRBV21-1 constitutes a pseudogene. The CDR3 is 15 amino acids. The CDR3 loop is CASSRSRGNTDTQYF. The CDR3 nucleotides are TGTGCCAGCAGCAGATCTAGGGGAAACACAGATACGCAGTATTTT.

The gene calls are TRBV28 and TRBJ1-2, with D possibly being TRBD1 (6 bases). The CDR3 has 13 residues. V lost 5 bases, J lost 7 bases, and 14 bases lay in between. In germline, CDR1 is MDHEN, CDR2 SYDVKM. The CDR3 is CASSPQGSLGYTF. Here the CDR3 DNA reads TGTGCCAGCAGTCCGCAGGGGTCCCTTGGCTACACCTTC.

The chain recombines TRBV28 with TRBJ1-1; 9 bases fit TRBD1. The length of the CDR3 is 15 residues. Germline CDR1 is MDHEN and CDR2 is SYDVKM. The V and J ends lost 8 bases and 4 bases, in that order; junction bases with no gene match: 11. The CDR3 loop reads CASRTQGAEGTEAFF. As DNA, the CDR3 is TGTGCCAGCCGCACACAGGGGGCTGAGGGCACTGAAGCTTTCTTT.

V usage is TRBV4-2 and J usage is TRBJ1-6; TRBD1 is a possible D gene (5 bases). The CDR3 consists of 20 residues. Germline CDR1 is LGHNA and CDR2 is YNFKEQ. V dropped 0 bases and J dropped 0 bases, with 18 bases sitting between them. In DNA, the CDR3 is TGTGCCAGCAGCCAAGACCGTAGGTCAGGGCCGAGCTCCTATAATTCACCCCTCCACTTT. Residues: CASSQDRRSGPSSYNSPLHF.

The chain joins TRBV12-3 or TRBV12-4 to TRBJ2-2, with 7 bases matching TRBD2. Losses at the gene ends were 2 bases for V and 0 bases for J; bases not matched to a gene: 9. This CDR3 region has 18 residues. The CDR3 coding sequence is TGTGCCAGCAGTTTAAAGTCTCTAGCGGCTGCGAACACCGGGGAGCTGTTTTTT. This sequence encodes CASSLKSLAAANTGELFF.

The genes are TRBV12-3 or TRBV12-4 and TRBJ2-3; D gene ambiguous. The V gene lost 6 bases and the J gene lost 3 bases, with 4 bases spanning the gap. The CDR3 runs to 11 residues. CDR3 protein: CASRETDTQYF. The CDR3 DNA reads TGTGCCAGCAGGGAGACAGATACGCAGTATTTT.

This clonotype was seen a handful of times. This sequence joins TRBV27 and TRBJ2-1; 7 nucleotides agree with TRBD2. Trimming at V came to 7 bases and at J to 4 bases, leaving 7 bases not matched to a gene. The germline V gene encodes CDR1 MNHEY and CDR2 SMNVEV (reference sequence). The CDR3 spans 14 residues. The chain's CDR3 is CASKGQRGYNEQFF. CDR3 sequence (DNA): TGTGCCAGCAAGGGTCAGCGGGGTTACAATGAGCAGTTCTTC.

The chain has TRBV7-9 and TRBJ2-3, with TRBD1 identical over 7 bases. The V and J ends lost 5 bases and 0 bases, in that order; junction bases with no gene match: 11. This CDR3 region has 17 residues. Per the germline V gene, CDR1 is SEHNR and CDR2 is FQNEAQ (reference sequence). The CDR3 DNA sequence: TGTGCCAGCAGCCCACACATCCGGACAGGTAGCACAGATACGCAGTATTTT. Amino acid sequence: CASSPHIRTGSTDTQYF.

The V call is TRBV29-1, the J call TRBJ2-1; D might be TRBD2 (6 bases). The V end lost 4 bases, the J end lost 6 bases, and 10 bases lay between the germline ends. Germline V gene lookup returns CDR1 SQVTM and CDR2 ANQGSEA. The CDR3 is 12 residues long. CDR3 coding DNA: TGCAGCGTTGTTGGCGGGACCAATGAGCAGTTCTTC. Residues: CSVVGGTNEQFF.